The source of this T cell receptor beta chain is a study of T cell responses to AZD1222 COVID-19 vaccine. Only a few counts were recorded for this clone. Using immunoSEQ multiplex PCR, the repertoire was profiled, and TCRdb retains in-frame clones only, with some absent. The table lists some 130,000 clones, approximately 84% of them singletons, with over 4% in the top ten. This specimen consisted of peripheral blood, obtained on day 0 of AZD1222 vaccination. The source is an adult in good health.

CDR3 DNA sequence: TGCAGCTCTTGGGGGTGGGATCAGCCCCAGCATTTT. Translated, it gives CSSWGWDQPQHF. The rearrangement joins TRBV29-1 to TRBJ1-5; D is perhaps TRBD1 (5 bases). With 8 bases removed from V and 5 bases from J, the gap between germline ends came to 13 bases. The CDR3 extends over 12 amino acids. Germline values: CDR1 SQVTM, CDR2 ANQGSEA.